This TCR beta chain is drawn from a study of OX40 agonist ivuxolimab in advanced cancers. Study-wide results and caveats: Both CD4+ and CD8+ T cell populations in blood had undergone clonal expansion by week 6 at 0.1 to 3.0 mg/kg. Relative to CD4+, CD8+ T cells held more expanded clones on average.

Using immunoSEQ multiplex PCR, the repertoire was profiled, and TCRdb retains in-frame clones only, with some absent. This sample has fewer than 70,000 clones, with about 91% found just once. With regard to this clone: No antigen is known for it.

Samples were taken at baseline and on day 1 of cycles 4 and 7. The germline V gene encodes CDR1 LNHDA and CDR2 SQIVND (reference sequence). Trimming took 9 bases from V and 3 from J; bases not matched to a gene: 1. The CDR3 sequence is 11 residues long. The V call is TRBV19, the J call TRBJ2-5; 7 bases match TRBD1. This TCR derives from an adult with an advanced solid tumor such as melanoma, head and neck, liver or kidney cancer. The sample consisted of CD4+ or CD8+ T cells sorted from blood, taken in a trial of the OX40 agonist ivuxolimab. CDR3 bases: TGTGCCAGCGGGACAGAAGAGACCCAGTACTTC. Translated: CASGTEETQYF.